This paragraph covers one TCR beta chain sequence. The antigen is unknown. The PCR ran on 60 Vbeta and 13 Jbeta primers. Sequencing used immunoSEQ multiplex PCR; TCRdb keeps in-frame clones, though not all of them. The sample carries 90,000 to 120,000 clones, less than 80% recorded once. Trimming shortened V by 3 bases and J by 7 bases, and 4 bases separated the two germline ends. The CDR3 is 12 amino acids. Germline CDR1 SGHAT, CDR2 FQNNGV. The donors were healthy bone marrow donors. The sample originates from a study of cytomegalovirus exposure and HLA in healthy donors. Study findings and constraints: Investigators reported 150 to 200 TCR beta chains as tied to cytomegalovirus.

The sample consisted of PBMCs. The chain is built from TRBV11-2 and TRBJ1-6; D call uncertain. This sequence was found in a man aged 25-45 years in good health and CMV-seronegative. In DNA form, the CDR3 reads TGTGCCAGCAGCTTCCCGAATTCACCCCTCCACTTT. As protein: CASSFPNSPLHF.